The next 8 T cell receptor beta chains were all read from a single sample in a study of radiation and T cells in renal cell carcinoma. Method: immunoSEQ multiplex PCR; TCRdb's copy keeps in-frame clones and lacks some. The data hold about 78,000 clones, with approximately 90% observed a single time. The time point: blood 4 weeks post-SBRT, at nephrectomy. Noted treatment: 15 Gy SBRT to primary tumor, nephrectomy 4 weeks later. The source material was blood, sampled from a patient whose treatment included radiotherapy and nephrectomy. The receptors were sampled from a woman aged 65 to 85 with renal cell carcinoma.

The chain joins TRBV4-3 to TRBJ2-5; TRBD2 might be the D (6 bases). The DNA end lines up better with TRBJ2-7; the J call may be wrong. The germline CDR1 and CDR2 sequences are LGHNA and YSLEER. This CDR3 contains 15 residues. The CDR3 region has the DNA TGCGCCAGCAGCCAAGAACGGGGGAGCTCCTACGAGCAGTACTTC. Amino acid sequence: CASSQERGSSYEQYF.

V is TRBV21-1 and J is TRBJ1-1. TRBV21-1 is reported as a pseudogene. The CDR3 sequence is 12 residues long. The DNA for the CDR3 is TGTGCCAGCAGCAAAGTTGGCGCTGAAGCTTTCTTT. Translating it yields CASSKVGAEAFF.

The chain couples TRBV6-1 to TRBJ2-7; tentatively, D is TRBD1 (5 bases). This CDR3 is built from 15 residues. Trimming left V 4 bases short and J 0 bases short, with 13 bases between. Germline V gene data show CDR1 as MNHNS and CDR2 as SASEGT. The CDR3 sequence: CASSVNLRGSYEQYF. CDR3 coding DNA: TGTGCCAGCAGTGTGAACCTTAGGGGCTCCTACGAGCAGTACTTC.

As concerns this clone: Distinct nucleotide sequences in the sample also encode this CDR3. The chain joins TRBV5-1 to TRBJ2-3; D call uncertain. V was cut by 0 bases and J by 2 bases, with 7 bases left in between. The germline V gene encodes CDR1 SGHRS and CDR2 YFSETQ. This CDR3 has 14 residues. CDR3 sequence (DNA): TGCGCCAGCAGCTTGGGGGCCCCCACAGATACGCAGTATTTT. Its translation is CASSLGAPTDTQYF. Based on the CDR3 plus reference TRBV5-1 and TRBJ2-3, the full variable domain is KAGVTQTPRYLIKTRGQQVTLSCSPISGHRSVSWYQQTPGQGLQFLFEYFSETQRNKGNFPGRFSGRQFSNSRSEMNVSTLELGDSALYLCASSLGAPTDTQYFGPGTRLTVL.

The CDR3 nucleotides read TGTGCCATCAGTGACCCAGGGTCCTACGAGCAGTACTTC. It translates to CAISDPGSYEQYF. V gene TRBV10-3 combines with J gene TRBJ2-7, with D perhaps matching TRBD1 (5 bases). The germline V gene encodes CDR1 ENHRY and CDR2 SYGVKD. CDR3 length equals 13 residues. Deletions cut 3 bases from V and 1 base from J, with 7 bases between.

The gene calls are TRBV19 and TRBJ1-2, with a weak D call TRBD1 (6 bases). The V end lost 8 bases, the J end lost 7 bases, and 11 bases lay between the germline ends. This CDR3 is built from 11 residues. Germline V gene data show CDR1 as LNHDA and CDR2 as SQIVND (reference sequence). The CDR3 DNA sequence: TGTGCCAGTCGGGGGGCGGGTGGCTACACCTTC. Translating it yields CASRGAGGYTF.

The CDR3: CASSSGTGTYEQYF. The DNA for the CDR3 is TGTGCCAGCAGTTCCGGGACAGGGACCTACGAGCAGTACTTC. V and J are TRBV5-4 and TRBJ2-7; 9 nucleotides match TRBD1. In germline, CDR1 is SGHNT, CDR2 YYREEE (reference sequence). This CDR3 has 14 residues. The J segment lost 2 bases and the V segment lost 5 bases, leaving 5 bases of the junction unmatched.

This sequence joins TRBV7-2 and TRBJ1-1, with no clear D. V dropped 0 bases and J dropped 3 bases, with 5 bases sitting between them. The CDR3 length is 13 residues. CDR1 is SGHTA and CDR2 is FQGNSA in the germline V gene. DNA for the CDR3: TGTGCCAGCAGCTTAGCGTGGGACACTGAAGCTTTCTTT. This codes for CASSLAWDTEAFF.